This T cell receptor (beta chain) was sequenced in a study of brain T cells in children with intractable seizures. This table comes from immunoSEQ multiplex PCR, and its TCRdb copy is limited to in-frame clones, with some not included. The sample has 88,000 or so clones; about 90% are singletons. In the case of this clone: No antigen is known for it.

Only cases whose brain tissue showed the highest T cell transcript signatures were sequenced. Broader study findings: Pre-surgery blood may have been undersampled, hiding some clones. Patients' HCMV serostatus was unknown; virus specificity rests on CDR3 similarity alone.

The CDR3 extends over 13 amino acids. The V end lost 4 bases, the J end lost 7 bases, and 14 bases lay between the germline ends. In germline, CDR1 is SGHNT, CDR2 YYREEE (reference sequence). V is TRBV5-4 and J is TRBJ1-1, with no clear D. The sequence came from a girl between 2 and 10 years old with Rasmussen encephalitis and intractable seizures. Sequences were derived from peripheral blood, sampled at surgery. As DNA, the CDR3 is TGTGCCAGCAGCCATCCATACAGCGATGAAGCTTTCTTT. It yields the protein CASSHPYSDEAFF. Using reference TRBV5-4 and TRBJ1-1 for the parts outside the CDR3, the full variable domain is ETGVTQSPTHLIKTRGQQVTLRCSSQSGHNTVSWYQQALGQGPQFIFQYYREEENGRGNFPPRFSGLQFPNYSSELNVNALELDDSALYLCASSHPYSDEAFFGQGTRLTVV.